Included here is one TCR beta chain sequence, with context. This sample was included in a study of blood T cell repertoires in COVID-19. Across the whole study: Material from acute and convalescent COVID-19 was sourced from the United States, Italy and Spain. From T cells, B-cell-depleted T cells, or PBMCs came the material, which was cDNA or gDNA.

Original analysis: Cell counts per sample came from amplifying reference gene primers. TCRdb's table, derived via immunoSEQ multiplex PCR, lists solely in-frame clones and lacks some. That table is the source of V, J and clone size, and D and trimming were worked out from the DNA. The table records 100,000 to 150,000 clones, roughly 74% of them present only once. There are 13 residues in the CDR3. Germline lookup yields CDR1 PRHDT and CDR2 FYEKMQ (reference sequence). The ends were cut back, 3 bases at V and 2 bases at J, with 7 bases in the middle. The genes are TRBV13 and TRBJ1-2; D gene unclear. The sample taken for sequencing was peripheral blood. The TCR sequence derives from a man between 60 and 75 years old with acute or convalescent COVID-19. The CDR3 DNA sequence: TGTGCCAGCAGCTTGGGCAGGAACTATGGCTACACCTTC. This encodes CASSLGRNYGYTF.